This T cell receptor (beta chain) was observed in a study of shared clonotypes between healthy human individuals. There were only Caucasian adults among the donors, and all lived in Nashville, Tennessee. On this clone: No antigen is known for it.

Study-wide findings and caveats: Deeper or shallower sequencing was expected to change how clonotypes are shared among donors.

The authors' processing: Because ImmunoSEQ provided only junction sequences with no quality scores, the filtering differed. Measured with immunoSEQ multiplex PCR; TCRdb has only the in-frame clones, and not every one. V and J calls and clone size follow that table, whereas D and trimming were derived from the DNA. The table shows approximately 500,000 clones, with 78% occurring only once. The sequence came from a woman aged 40 to 55 in good health. Some clones in this sample may be carry-over from other donors' samples. Material: PBMCs.

DNA of the CDR3: TGTGCCAGCAGTTTGGGCGGGAGCCCTTACAATGAGCAGTTCTTC. Its translation: CASSLGGSPYNEQFF. This chain uses TRBV28 with TRBJ2-1, with 7 bases lining up with TRBD2. Germline trimming cut 3 bases from V and 4 bases from J; bases unmatched to any gene: 6. Per germline, CDR1 MDHEN and CDR2 SYDVKM. This CDR3 is built from 15 residues.